This TCR beta chain is from a study of human T cells and chemical hapten exposure. Overall study: The study lasted about 24 weeks, and patients were dosed weekly with diphenylcyclopropenone on the scalp throughout. Variability of per-sample TCR yields stemmed mainly from small differences in pooled library volume.

Time point specified: patch test 2, 6 weeks after DPC sensitization. The treatment was: therapeutic diphenylcyclopropenone sensitization with weekly scalp DPC. The ends were cut back, 0 bases at V and 3 bases at J, with 10 bases in the middle. CDR3 size: 15 residues. Germline CDR1 SGHTS, CDR2 YDEGEE. This clonotype occurred many times. TCRdb re-called the RACE reads through MiXCR, storing one row per CDR3 protein. Counted here are fewer than 90,000 distinct CDR3 sequences, 6.6% occurring once; the ten biggest clones make up roughly 1.4%. The receptor was isolated from a woman younger than 45 with alopecia areata. Some clones in this sample may be carry-over from other donors' samples. This chain uses TRBV5-8 with TRBJ1-5, with D perhaps TRBD1 (6 bases). This specimen consisted of whole blood, obtained in connection with sensitization to the hapten diphenylcyclopropenone (DPC). The CDR3 spells CASSLAGGPNQPQHF. The CDR3 nucleotides read TGTGCCAGCAGCTTGGCCGGGGGGCCCAATCAGCCCCAGCATTTT.